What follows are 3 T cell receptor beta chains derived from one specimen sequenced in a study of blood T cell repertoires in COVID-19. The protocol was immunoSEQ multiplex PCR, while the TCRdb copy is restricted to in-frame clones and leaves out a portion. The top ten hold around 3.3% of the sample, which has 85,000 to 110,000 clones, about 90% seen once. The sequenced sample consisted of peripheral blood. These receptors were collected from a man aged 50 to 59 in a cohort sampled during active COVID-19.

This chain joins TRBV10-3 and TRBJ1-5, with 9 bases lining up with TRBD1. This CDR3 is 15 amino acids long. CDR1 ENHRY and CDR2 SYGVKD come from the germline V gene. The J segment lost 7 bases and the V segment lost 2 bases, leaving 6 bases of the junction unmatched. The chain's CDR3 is CAISEGQGREQPQHF. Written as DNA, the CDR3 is TGTGCCATCAGTGAGGGACAGGGGAGGGAACAGCCCCAGCATTTT.

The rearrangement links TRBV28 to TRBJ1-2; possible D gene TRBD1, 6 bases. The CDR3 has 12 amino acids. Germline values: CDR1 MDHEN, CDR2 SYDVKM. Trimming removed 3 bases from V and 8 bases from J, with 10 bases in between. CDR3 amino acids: CASSFSGDGYTF. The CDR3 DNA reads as TGTGCCAGCAGTTTTTCAGGGGACGGCTACACCTTC.

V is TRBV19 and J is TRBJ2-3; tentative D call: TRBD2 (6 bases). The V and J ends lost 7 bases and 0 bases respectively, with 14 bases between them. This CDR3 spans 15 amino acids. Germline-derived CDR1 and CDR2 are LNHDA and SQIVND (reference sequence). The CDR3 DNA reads TGTGCCAGTACCGTCGGCGGGGCTAGCACAGATACGCAGTATTTT. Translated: CASTVGGASTDTQYF.